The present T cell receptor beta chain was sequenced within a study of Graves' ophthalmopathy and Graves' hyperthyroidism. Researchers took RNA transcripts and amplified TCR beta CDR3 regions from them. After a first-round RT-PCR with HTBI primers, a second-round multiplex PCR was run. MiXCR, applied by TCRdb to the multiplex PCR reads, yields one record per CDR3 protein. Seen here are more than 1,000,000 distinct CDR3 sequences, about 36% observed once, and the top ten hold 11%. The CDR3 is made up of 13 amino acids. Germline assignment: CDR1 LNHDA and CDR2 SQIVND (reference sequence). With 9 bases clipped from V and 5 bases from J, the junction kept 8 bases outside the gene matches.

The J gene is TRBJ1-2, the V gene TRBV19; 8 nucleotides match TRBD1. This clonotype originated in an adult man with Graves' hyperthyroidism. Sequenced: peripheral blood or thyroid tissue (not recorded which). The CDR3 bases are TGTGCCAGCGGGCAGGGGGCCTCGTATGGCTACACCTTC. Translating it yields CASGQGASYGYTF.